These T cell receptor beta chains were read from a single sample in a study of shared clonotypes between healthy human individuals. TCRdb's table, derived via immunoSEQ multiplex PCR, lists solely in-frame clones and lacks some. The data contain about 960,000 clones, more than 75% of them singletons. The sequencing input was memory CD4+ T cells sorted from blood. These receptors were collected from a man between 18 and 29 years old in good health. Both conserved end residues are part of each CDR3. Clone size, where shown, is once, few, many, or a class for clones that have expanded.

CDR3: CASSVALVGAGNTIYF; J: TRBJ1-3; size: -; V: TRBV9
CDR3: CASSLGQDSGNTIYF; J: TRBJ1-3; size: -; V: TRBV2
CDR3: CAWSASMNTEAFF; J: TRBJ1-1; size: -; V: TRBV30
CDR3: CASSLARGGLEKLFF; J: TRBJ1-4; size: -; V: TRBV7-9
CDR3: CASSSLAARTYEQYF; J: TRBJ2-7; size: once; V: TRBV5-6
CDR3: CAWSVGGSNQPQHF; J: TRBJ1-5; size: -; V: TRBV30
CDR3: CASSQENYPSDTQYF; J: TRBJ2-3; size: -; V: TRBV4-2
CDR3: CASSESLGSGTDTQYF; J: TRBJ2-3; size: -; V: TRBV6-1
CDR3: CASSLTGTGTLHEQYF; J: TRBJ2-7; size: -; V: TRBV28
CDR3: CASRISGQNTEAFF; J: TRBJ1-1; size: -; V: TRBV10-2
CDR3: CASSQDRGRETQYF; J: TRBJ2-5; size: -; V: TRBV5-1
CDR3: CAWSHRGRSGYTF; J: TRBJ1-2; size: -; V: TRBV30
CDR3: CASSFQGPNYGYTF; J: TRBJ1-2; size: -; V: TRBV5-4
CDR3: CASNILGQVFGYTF; J: TRBJ1-2; size: once; V: TRBV7-9
CDR3: CASRITGTAYNEQFF; J: TRBJ2-1; size: few; V: TRBV5-1
CDR3: CAIKDPLETQYF; J: TRBJ2-5; size: -; V: TRBV10-2
CDR3: CSAIKDSSYEQYF; J: TRBJ2-7; size: -; V: TRBV29-1
CDR3: CAWSRGTDTQYF; J: TRBJ2-3; size: once; V: TRBV30
CDR3: CASSWEGEQFF; J: TRBJ2-1; size: -; V: TRBV5-4
CDR3: CAWTFANSYNEQFF; J: TRBJ2-1; size: -; V: TRBV30
CDR3: CASGLWEGALSPDTQYF; J: TRBJ2-3; size: -; V: TRBV12-5
CDR3: CAIRGLATDTQYF; J: TRBJ2-3; size: -; V: TRBV10-3
CDR3: CASSPGTQTNQPQHF; J: TRBJ1-5; size: -; V: TRBV2
CDR3: CASSPERRTEQFF; J: TRBJ2-1; size: -; V: TRBV10-2
CDR3: CASIRNFAGNSYEQYF; J: TRBJ2-7; size: -; V: TRBV2
CDR3: CASSLSSVPNYGYTF; J: TRBJ1-2; size: -; V: TRBV5-1
CDR3: CASSESTQGNEQFF; J: TRBJ2-1; size: few; V: TRBV10-1
CDR3: CATSRASTGHQPQHF; J: TRBJ1-5; size: -; V: TRBV15
CDR3: CASSEAPIRATTNYGYTF; J: TRBJ1-2; size: -; V: TRBV2
CDR3: CASSLAAGLYEQYF; J: TRBJ2-7; size: -; V: TRBV11-2
CDR3: CASSLGLTSYNEQFF; J: TRBJ2-1; size: -; V: TRBV11-2
CDR3: CASSGGTSRSQFF; J: TRBJ2-1; size: once; V: TRBV7-8
CDR3: CASSLVSQEGYGYTF; J: TRBJ1-2; size: -; V: TRBV7-2
CDR3: CASRPPTGELFF; J: TRBJ2-2; size: once; V: TRBV19
CDR3: CASSPRGGASYEQYF; J: TRBJ2-7; size: -; V: TRBV18
CDR3: CASSPDGRGNYEQYF; J: TRBJ2-7; size: -; V: TRBV5-8
CDR3: CASSPLLQGLGNTIYF; J: TRBJ1-3; size: -; V: TRBV7-8
CDR3: CAWSSGKVGYTF; J: TRBJ1-2; size: few; V: TRBV30
CDR3: CASSSRNTDTQYF; J: TRBJ2-3; size: -; V: TRBV5-1
CDR3: CASNPGTSDNNEQFF; J: TRBJ2-1; size: -; V: TRBV7-9
CDR3: CASSYLDGSYEQYF; J: TRBJ2-7; size: -; V: TRBV6-6
CDR3: CASTGNGPYEQYF; J: TRBJ2-7; size: once; V: TRBV7-2
CDR3: CASSLGGYEQYF; J: TRBJ2-7; size: -; V: TRBV5-6
CDR3: CASQAYGTDTQYF; J: TRBJ2-3; size: -; V: TRBV5-1
CDR3: CASSRDSQSGANVLTF; J: TRBJ2-6; size: -; V: TRBV19
CDR3: CASSVAGLAGSYEQYF; J: TRBJ2-7; size: once; V: TRBV25-1
CDR3: CASSYRPASSYNEQFF; J: TRBJ2-1; size: -; V: TRBV6-5
CDR3: CASSLADRENTEAFF; J: TRBJ1-1; size: -; V: TRBV7-9
CDR3: CASNSGRGSDTQYF; J: TRBJ2-3; size: -; V: TRBV13